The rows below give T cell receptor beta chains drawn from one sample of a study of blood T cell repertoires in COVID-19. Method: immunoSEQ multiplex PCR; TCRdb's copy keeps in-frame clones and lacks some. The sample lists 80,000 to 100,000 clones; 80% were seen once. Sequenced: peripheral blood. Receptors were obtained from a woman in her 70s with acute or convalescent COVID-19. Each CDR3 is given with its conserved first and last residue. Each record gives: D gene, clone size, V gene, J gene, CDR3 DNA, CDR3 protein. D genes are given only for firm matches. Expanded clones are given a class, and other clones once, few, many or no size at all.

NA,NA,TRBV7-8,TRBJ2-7,TGTGCCAGCAGCCTCCAGCCAGGGTCCTACGAGCAGTACTTC,CASSLQPGSYEQYF
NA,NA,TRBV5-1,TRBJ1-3,TGCGCCAGCAGCTTGGGGCAGGCTGGAAACACCATATATTTT,CASSLGQAGNTIYF
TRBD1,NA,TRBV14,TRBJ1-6,TGTGCCAGCAGTCCACAGGGGGCCTCTAATTCACCCCTCCACTTT,CASSPQGASNSPLHF
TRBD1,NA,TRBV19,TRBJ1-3,TGTGCCAGTAGTATCAGAGACAGGGCTTCTGGAAACACCATATATTTT,CASSIRDRASGNTIYF
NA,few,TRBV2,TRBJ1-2,TGTGCCAGCAGTTCCGAGGGTGCTAACTATGGCTACACCTTC,CASSSEGANYGYTF
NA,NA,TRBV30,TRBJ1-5,TGTGCCTGGAGTCTCAGATCTTCCAGGGTCAATCAGCCCCAGCATTTT,CAWSLRSSRVNQPQHF
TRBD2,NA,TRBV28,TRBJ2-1,TGTGCCAGCAGCCGTTCGCTGGGACTAGCGGGAGGAAAGCAGTTCTTC,CASSRSLGLAGGKQFF
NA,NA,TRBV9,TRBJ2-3,TGTGCCAGCAGCTCCCTCACAGATACGCAGTATTTT,CASSSLTDTQYF
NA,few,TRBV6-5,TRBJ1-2,TGTGCCAGCATAGGGACTTTTAACTATGGCTACACCTTC,CASIGTFNYGYTF
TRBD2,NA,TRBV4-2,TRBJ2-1,TGTGCCAGCAGCCAAGAGGTGCTAGCGGGACGGGGGGTTGAGCAGTTCTTC,CASSQEVLAGRGVEQFF
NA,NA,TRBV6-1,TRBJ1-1,TGTGCCAGCAGTGAAGCGATTGTAGGGCGGGGAGCTTTCTTT,CASSEAIVGRGAFF
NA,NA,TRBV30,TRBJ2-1,TGTGCCACCCTGAGTAGCGGAACCTACAATGAGCAGTTCTTC,CATLSSGTYNEQFF
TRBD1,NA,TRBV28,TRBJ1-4,TGTGCCAGCAGTTCTCTCATAGGGGGCTCTAATGAAAAACTGTTTTTT,CASSSLIGGSNEKLFF
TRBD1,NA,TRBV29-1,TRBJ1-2,TGCAGCGTTGAGGGACAGTTGGGTAACTATGGCTACACCTTC,CSVEGQLGNYGYTF
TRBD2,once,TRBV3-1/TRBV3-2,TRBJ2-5,TGTGCCAGCAGCCAAGCGGGAGGGTTACAAGAGACCCAGTACTTC,CASSQAGGLQETQYF
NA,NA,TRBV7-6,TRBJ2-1,TGTGCCAGCAGCGCTACAGGGAATTCCTACAATGAGCAGTTCTTC,CASSATGNSYNEQFF
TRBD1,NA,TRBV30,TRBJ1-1,TGTGCCTGGAGCGACAGGGGTGACACTGAAGCTTTCTTT,CAWSDRGDTEAFF
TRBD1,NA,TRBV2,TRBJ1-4,TGTGCCAGCTCGGACAGGGGCGAAAAACTGTTTTTT,CASSDRGEKLFF
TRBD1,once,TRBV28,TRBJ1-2,TGTGCCAGCAGTTTAGGACAGGGCTATGGCTACACCTTC,CASSLGQGYGYTF
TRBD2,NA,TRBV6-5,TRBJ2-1,TGTGCCAGCAGCCGACTAGCGGGAGGGCCCAATGAGCAGTTCTTC,CASSRLAGGPNEQFF
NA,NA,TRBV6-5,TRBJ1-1,TGTGCCAGCAGCTCCGGGAGGGGCTATTACACTGAAGCTTTCTTT,CASSSGRGYYTEAFF
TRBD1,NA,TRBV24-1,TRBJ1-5,TGTGCCACCAGTGACAGTGGACAGGGGGTGGACCAGCCCCAGCATTTT,CATSDSGQGVDQPQHF
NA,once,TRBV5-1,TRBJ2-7,TGCGCCAGCAGCTTGGGGAGCTCCTACGAGCAGTACTTC,CASSLGSSYEQYF